The source of this TCR beta chain is a study of blood T cell repertoires in COVID-19. Turning to the study itself: Acute-phase and convalescent COVID-19 samples originated in the United States, Italy and Spain. From T cells, B-cell-depleted T cells, or PBMCs came the material, which was cDNA or gDNA.

The CDR3 is made up of 13 amino acids. Per the germline V gene, CDR1 is MNHNS and CDR2 is SASEGT. Deletions cut 1 base from V and 4 bases from J, with 8 bases between. Libraries were prepared by immunoSEQ multiplex PCR; TCRdb keeps only in-frame clonotypes and omits some of them. The sample has hundreds of thousands of clones; approximately 88% are singletons. Sequencing was done on a sample of peripheral blood. The sequence was collected from a man between 60 and 70 years old who had recovered from COVID-19. The chain combines TRBV6-1 with TRBJ2-7; a possible D gene is TRBD2 (6 bases). The CDR3 loop is CASSEEGRYEQYF. CDR3 in DNA: TGTGCCAGCAGTGAAGAGGGGAGGTACGAGCAGTACTTC.